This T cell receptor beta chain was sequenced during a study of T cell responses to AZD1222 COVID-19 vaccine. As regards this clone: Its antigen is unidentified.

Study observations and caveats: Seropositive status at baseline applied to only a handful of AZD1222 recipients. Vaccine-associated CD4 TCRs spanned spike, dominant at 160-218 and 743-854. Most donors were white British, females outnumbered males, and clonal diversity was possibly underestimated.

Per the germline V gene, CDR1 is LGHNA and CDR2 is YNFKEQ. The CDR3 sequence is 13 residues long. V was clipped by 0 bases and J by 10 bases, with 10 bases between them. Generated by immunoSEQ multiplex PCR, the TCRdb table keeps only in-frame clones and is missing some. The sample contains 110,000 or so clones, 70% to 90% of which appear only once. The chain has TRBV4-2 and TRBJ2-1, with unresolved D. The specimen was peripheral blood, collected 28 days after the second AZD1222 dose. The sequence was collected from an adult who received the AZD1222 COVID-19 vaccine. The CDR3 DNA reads TGTGCCAGCAGCCAAGATCAACGACCCGAGCAGTTCTTC. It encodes CASSQDQRPEQFF.